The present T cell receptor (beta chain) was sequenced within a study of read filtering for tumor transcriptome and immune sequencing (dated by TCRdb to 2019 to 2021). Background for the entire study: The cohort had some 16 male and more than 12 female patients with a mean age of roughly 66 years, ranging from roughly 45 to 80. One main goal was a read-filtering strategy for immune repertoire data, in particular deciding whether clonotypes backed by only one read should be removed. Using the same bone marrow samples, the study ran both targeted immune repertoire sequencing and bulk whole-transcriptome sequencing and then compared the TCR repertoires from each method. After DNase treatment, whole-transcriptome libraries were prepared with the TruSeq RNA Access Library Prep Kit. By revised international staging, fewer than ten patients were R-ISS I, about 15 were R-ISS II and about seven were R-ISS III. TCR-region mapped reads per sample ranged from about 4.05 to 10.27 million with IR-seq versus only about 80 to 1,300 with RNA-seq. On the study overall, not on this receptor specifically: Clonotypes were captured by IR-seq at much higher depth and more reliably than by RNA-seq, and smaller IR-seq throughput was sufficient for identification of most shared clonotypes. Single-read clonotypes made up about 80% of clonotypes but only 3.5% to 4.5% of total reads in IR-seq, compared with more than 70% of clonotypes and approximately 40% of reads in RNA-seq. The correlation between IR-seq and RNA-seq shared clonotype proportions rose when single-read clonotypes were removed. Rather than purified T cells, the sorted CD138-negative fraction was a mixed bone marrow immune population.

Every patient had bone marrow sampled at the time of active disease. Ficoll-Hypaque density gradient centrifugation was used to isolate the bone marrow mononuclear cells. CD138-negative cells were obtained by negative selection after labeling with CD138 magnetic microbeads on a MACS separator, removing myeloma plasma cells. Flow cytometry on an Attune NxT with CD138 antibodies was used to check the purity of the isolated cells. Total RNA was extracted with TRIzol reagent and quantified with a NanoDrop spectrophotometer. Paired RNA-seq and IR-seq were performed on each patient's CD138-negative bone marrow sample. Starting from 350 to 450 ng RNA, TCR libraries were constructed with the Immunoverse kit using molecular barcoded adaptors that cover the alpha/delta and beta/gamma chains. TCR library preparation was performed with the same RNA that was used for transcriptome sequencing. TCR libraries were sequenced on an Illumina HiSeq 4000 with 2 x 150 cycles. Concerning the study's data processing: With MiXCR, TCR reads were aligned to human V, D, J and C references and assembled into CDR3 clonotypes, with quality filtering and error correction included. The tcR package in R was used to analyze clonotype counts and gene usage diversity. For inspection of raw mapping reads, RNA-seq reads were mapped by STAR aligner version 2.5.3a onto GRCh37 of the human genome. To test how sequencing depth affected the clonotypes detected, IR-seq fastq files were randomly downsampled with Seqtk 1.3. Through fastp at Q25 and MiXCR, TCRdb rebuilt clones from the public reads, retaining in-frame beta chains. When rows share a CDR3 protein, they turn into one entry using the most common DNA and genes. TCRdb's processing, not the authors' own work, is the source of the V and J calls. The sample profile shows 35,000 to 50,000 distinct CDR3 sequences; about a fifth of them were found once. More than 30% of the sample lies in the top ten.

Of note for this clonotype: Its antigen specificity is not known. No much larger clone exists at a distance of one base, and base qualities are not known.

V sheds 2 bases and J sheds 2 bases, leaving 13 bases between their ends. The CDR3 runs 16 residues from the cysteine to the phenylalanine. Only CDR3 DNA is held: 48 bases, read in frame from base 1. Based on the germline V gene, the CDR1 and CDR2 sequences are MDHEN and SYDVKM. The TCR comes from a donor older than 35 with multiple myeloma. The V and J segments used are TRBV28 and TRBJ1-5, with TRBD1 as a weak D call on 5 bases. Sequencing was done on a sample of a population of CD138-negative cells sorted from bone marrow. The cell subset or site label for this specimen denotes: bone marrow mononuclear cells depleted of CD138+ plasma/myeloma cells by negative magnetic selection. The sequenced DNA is TGTGCCAGCAGTTTAGTTTTGGGCAGGGGCAATCAGCCCCAGCATTTT. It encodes CASSLVLGRGNQPQHF. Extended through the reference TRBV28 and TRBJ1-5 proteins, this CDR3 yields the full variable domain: DVKVTQSSRYLVKRTGEKVFLECVQDMDHENMFWYRQDPGLGLRLIYFSYDVKMKEKGDIPEGYSVSREKKERFSLILESASTNQTSMYLCASSLVLGRGNQPQHFGDGTRLSIL.